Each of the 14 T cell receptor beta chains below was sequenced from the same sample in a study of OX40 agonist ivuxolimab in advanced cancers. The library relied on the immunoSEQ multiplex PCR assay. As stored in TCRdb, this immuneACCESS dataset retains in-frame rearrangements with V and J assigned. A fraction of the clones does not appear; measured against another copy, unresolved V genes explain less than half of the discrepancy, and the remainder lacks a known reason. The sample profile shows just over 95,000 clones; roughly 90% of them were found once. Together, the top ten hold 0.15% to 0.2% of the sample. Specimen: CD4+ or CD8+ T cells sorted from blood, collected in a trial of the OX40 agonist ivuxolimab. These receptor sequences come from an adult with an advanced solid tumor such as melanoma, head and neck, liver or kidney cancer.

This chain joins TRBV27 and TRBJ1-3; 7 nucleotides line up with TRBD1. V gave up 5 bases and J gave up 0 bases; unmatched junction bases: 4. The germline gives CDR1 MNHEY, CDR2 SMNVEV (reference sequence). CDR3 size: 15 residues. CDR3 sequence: CASSPQGYSGNTIYF. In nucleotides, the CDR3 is TGTGCCAGCAGTCCACAGGGGTACTCTGGAAACACCATATATTTT.

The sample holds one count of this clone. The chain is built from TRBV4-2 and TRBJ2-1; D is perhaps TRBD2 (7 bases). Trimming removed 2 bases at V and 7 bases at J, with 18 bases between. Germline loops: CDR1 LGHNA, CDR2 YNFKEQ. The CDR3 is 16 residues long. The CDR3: CASSQRAGEGGNEQFF. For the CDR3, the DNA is TGTGCCAGCAGCCAACGGGCAGGGGAGGGAGGAAATGAGCAGTTCTTC.

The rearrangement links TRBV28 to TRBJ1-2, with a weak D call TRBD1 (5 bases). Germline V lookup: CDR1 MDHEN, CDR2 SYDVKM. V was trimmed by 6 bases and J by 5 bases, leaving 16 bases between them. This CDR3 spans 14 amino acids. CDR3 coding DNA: TGTGCCAGCAGCACCGACAGTAGGAGGTATGGCTACACCTTC. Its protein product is CASSTDSRRYGYTF.

The CDR3 nucleotides are TGCGCCAGCAGCCCAGGGGTGACTGAAGCTTTCTTT. Amino acids: CASSPGVTEAFF. The V and J genes are TRBV10-1 and TRBJ1-1; D possibly corresponds to TRBD1 (6 bases). The CDR3 spans 12 residues. CDR1 and CDR2 from the germline V gene are WNHNN and SYGVQD (reference sequence). V was cut by 6 bases and J by 5 bases, with 10 bases left in between.

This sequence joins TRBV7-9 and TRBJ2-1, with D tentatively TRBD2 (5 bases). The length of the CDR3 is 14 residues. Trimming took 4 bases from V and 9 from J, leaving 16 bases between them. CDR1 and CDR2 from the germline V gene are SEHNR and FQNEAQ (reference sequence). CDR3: CASSSGSGGSEQFF. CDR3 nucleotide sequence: TGTGCCAGCAGCTCCGGTTCCGGAGGCAGTGAGCAGTTCTTC.

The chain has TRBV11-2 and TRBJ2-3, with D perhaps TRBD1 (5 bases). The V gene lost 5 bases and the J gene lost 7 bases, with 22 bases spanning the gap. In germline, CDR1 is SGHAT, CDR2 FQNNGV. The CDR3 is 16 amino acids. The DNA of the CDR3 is TGTGCCAGCAGCCGAGACCTGGGGCTCGGCTCATATACGCAGTATTTT. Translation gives CASSRDLGLGSYTQYF.

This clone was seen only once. The CDR3 sequence: CAISTTGVTYEQYF. In DNA, the CDR3 is TGTGCCATCAGTACGACAGGGGTAACCTACGAGCAGTACTTC. This chain connects TRBV10-3 to TRBJ2-7, with TRBD1 matching 8 bases. V dropped 5 bases and J dropped 2; count of bases not matched to a gene: 5. CDR1 and CDR2 (germline): ENHRY, SYGVKD. The CDR3 loop spans 14 amino acids.

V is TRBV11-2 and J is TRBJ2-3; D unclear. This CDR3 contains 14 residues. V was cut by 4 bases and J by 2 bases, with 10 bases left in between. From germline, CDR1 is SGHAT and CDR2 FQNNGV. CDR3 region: CASSSRLNTDTQYF. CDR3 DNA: TGTGCCAGCAGCTCGAGACTGAACACAGATACGCAGTATTTT.

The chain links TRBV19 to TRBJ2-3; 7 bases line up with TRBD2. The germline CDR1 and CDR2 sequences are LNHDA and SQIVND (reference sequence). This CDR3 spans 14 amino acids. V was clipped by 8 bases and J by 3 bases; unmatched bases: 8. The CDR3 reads CASQVGRGTDTQYF. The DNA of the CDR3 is TGTGCCAGTCAAGTGGGGCGGGGGACAGATACGCAGTATTTT. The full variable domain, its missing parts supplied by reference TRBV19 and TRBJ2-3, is DGGITQSPKYLFRKEGQNVTLSCEQNLNHDAMYWYRQDPGQGLRLIYYSQIVNDFQKGDIAEGYSVSREKKESFPLTVTSAQKNPTAFYLCASQVGRGTDTQYFGPGTRLTVL.

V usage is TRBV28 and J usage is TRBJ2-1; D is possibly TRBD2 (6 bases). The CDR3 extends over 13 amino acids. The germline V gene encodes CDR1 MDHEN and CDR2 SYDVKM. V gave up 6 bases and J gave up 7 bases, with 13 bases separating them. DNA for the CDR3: TGTGCCAGCAGCCGGGGGATGGGGAATGAGCAGTTCTTC. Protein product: CASSRGMGNEQFF.

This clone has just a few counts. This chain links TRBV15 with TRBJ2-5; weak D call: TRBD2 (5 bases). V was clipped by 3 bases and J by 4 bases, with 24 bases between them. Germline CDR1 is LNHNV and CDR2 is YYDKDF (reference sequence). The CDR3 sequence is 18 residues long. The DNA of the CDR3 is TGTGCCACCAGCAGGAAAAGCGGCGTGGCTAGCTCCCGAGAGACCCAGTACTTC. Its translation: CATSRKSGVASSRETQYF.

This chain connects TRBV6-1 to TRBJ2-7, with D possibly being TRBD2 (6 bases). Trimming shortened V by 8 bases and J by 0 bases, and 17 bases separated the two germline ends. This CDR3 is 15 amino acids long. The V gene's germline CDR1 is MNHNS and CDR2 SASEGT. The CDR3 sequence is CASGSARGFSYEQYF. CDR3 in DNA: TGTGCCAGCGGTTCCGCTCGGGGGTTCTCCTACGAGCAGTACTTC.

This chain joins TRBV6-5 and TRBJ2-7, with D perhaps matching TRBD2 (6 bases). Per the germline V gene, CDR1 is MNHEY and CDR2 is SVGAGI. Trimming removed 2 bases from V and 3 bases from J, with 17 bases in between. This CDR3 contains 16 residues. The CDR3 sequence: CASSYRIRRGVYEQYF. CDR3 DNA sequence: TGTGCCAGCAGTTACCGGATTAGGAGGGGTGTCTACGAGCAGTACTTC.

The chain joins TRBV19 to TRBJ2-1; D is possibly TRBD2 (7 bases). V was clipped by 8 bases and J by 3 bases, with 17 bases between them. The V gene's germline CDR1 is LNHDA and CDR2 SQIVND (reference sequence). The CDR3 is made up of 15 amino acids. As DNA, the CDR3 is TGTGCCAGTGGCCCCTCGGGGGGCCTCTACAATGAGCAGTTCTTC. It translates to CASGPSGGLYNEQFF.